The sample holds one count of the clone carrying this TCR beta chain. TCRdb's table, derived via immunoSEQ multiplex PCR, lists solely in-frame clones and lacks some. This repertoire shows around 72,000 clones, almost 95% found once; its top ten account for about 0.38%. This sample is part of a study of technical replicates of blood from a handful of donors. This CDR3 is built from 18 residues. CDR1 is SGDLS, CDR2 YYNGEE, per germline. V shed 4 bases and J 2 bases; nucleotides not matched to a gene: 9. Material: T cells isolated from PBMCs. The rearrangement uses TRBV9 and TRBJ2-6; the match to TRBD1 covers 10 bases. This clonotype was obtained from a human donor in good health. The CDR3 sequence is CASSFGTGELTGANVLTF. Written as DNA, the CDR3 is TGTGCCAGCAGCTTCGGGACAGGGGAACTCACTGGGGCCAACGTCCTGACTTTC.